This TCR beta chain was sequenced in a study of T cells in Graves' hyperthyroidism and ophthalmopathy. The CDR3 runs 17 residues. Germline CDR1 reads DFQATT; CDR2 reads SNEGSKA (reference sequence). V gave up 3 bases and J gave up 7 bases; unmatched junction bases: 15. Amplification yielded TCR beta CDR3 regions, with RNA transcripts as the source. In the first-round RT-PCR of the TCR CDR3, the HTBI primer set was used. TCRdb re-called the multiplex PCR reads with MiXCR, one entry per CDR3 protein. The sample has approximately 210,000 distinct CDR3 sequences; over 15% are singletons. The clonotype originates from a man in his fifties or sixties with Graves' hyperthyroidism. This chain uses TRBV20-1 with TRBJ2-1; TRBD2 aligns across 10 bases. The specimen sequenced was blood. CDR3 DNA sequence: TGCAGTGCTAGCCGCACCAAACTAGCGGGATTGACGAATGAGCAGTTCTTC. Translation gives CSASRTKLAGLTNEQFF.